This record covers a single T cell receptor (beta chain). As yet, its antigen is unknown. This entry belongs to a study of T cells in localized non-small cell lung cancer. The study's findings and limits: Increased T cell density in blood showed an association with longer overall survival. Appearances in adjacent lung were noted for a median approximately 50 of the top 100 tumor clones. Measurement of T cell clonality placed uninvolved adjacent lung highest, above the level in tumor.

Produced via immunoSEQ multiplex PCR; TCRdb's table is partial and in-frame only. The sample comprises under 50,000 clones, about 86% of which are singletons, and over 2% rests with the top ten. The receptor comes from a man aged 40 to 69 with stage II lung adenocarcinoma. The sample here was PBMCs, taken before any cancer treatment.

CDR3 in amino acids: CASSEAGTQYF. As DNA, the CDR3 is TGTGCCAGCAGTGAAGCGGGGACCCAGTACTTC. The gene calls are TRBV2 and TRBJ2-5; D unresolved. The CDR3 length is 11 residues. Trimming removed 0 bases from V and 7 bases from J, with 3 bases in between. CDR1 SNHLY and CDR2 FYNNEI come from the germline V gene.